The 2 T cell receptor beta chains in this list originate from one sample, sequenced in a study of T cell responses to AZD1222 COVID-19 vaccine. Data came from immunoSEQ multiplex PCR; TCRdb stores just in-frame clones and leaves some out. The sample carries approximately 150,000 clones, roughly 91% recorded once. The sample was peripheral blood, taken on day 0 of AZD1222 vaccination. The receptors stem from an adult in good health.

The chain couples TRBV4-1 to TRBJ2-5; no clear D. Trimming cost V 3 bases and J 5 bases, with 10 bases left between them. Germline CDR1 is MGHRA and CDR2 is YSYEKL. CDR3 length: 13 amino acids. CDR3 amino acids: CASSQGRIETQYF. Here the CDR3 DNA reads TGCGCCAGCAGCCAGGGTAGAATTGAGACCCAGTACTTC.

V and J are TRBV7-9 and TRBJ1-5; D may be TRBD1 (5 bases). The germline V gene has CDR1 SEHNR and CDR2 FQNEAQ (reference sequence). The CDR3 sequence is 14 residues long. The V end was cut by 0 bases, the J end by 4 bases, with 7 bases between. DNA of the CDR3: TGTGCCAGCAGCTTAGCGGGACTTAATCAGCCCCAGCATTTT. Its protein is CASSLAGLNQPQHF.